This TCR beta chain emerged from a study of identifying expanded T cells in peripheral blood. Study-wide results and limits: Over two and four weeks, about 17 and 20 clones changed, versus approximately 1.1 between replicates. Clone count variance between roughly 2-week samples rose with total template count.

Points on this clone: Its specificity is unknown. The germline gene is not matched at one end of the junction; a read error may be the cause.

The assay was immunoSEQ multiplex PCR, and TCRdb's table has in-frame clones only and misses some. The data contain 81,000 or so clones, 80% to 85% of them seen just once; the ten biggest clones take up around 20%. Germline loops: CDR1 SGHTA, CDR2 FQGNSA. This CDR3 spans 16 amino acids. The source is a person between 18 and 75 years old in good health. The chain recombines TRBV7-2 with TRBJ1-3; no reliable D call. Sequenced material: blood. The CDR3 nucleotides are TGTGCCAGCAGCCTAGCACAGCTTAACTCTGGAAACACCATATATTTT. Its protein product is CASSLAQLNSGNTIYF.